Below, 26 T cell receptor beta chains from the same sample are listed, as sequenced in a study of T cells after yellow fever vaccination. TCRdb recomputed calls from the 5' RACE reads with MiXCR, one row per CDR3 protein. The top ten clones hold 15% to 20% of a sample with approximately 450,000 distinct CDR3 sequences, over 15% of them seen once. The sample in question was PBMCs, obtained before the yellow fever booster vaccination. These receptor sequences come from a man aged 18 to 30 who received the YFV17D yellow fever vaccine.

The rearrangement joins TRBV12-3 or TRBV12-4 to TRBJ1-2; TRBD1 matches 8 bases. The CDR3 sequence is 12 residues long. V dropped 6 bases and J dropped 9; count of bases not matched to a gene: 6. CDR3 loop: CASSLGQGSYTF. The CDR3 DNA follows: TGTGCCAGCAGCCTCGGACAGGGAAGCTACACCTTC.

The V gene is TRBV5-1, the J gene TRBJ2-1, with D tentatively TRBD2 (5 bases). The CDR3 runs 17 residues. Between the trimmed V and J ends, which lost 0 bases and 10 bases, there was a span of 23 bases. Germline-derived CDR1 and CDR2 are SGHRS and YFSETQ. CDR3 sequence: CASSLAGVVAAREEQFF. The CDR3 DNA is TGCGCCAGCAGCTTGGCGGGTGTTGTGGCGGCAAGGGAGGAGCAGTTCTTC.

The rearrangement links TRBV4-3 to TRBJ1-5; 8 nucleotides match TRBD1. Germline-derived CDR1 and CDR2 are LGHNA and YSLEER. The CDR3 runs 18 residues. J was trimmed by 6 bases and V by 0 bases; bases with no gene match: 13. CDR3 in amino acids: CASSQDIGQGGVLQPQHF. The CDR3 DNA sequence: TGCGCCAGCAGCCAAGATATAGGACAGGGAGGGGTCCTTCAGCCCCAGCATTTT.

This rearrangement joins TRBV4-3 to TRBJ2-3; TRBD2 matches at 16 bases. Losses at the gene ends were 5 bases for V and 4 bases for J; bases not matched to a gene: 15. The CDR3 consists of 20 residues. In germline, CDR1 is LGHNA, CDR2 YSLEER. CDR3 sequence: CASSLVPGTSGGGVADTQYF. The DNA for the CDR3 is TGCGCCAGCAGCTTAGTCCCCGGGACTAGCGGGGGGGGAGTGGCAGATACGCAGTATTTT.

The genes are TRBV7-8 and TRBJ1-2; tentative D call: TRBD1 (6 bases). Germline CDR1 is SGHVS and CDR2 is FQNEAQ. The CDR3 totals 16 residues. V lost 1 base to trimming and J lost 4 bases, with 16 bases between them. The CDR3 DNA follows: TGTGCCAGCAGCTTAGGGAACCGACAGGCAAGCTATGGCTACACCTTC. This codes for CASSLGNRQASYGYTF. Full variable domain (missing parts from reference TRBV7-8 and TRBJ1-2): GAGVSQSPRYKVAKRGQDVALRCDPISGHVSLFWYQQALGQGPEFLTYFQNEAQLDKSGLPSDRFFAERPEGSVSTLKIQRTQQEDSAVYLCASSLGNRQASYGYTFGSGTRLTVV.

In its sample, this clonotype was seen a few times. The rearrangement joins TRBV20-1 to TRBJ2-3; possibly TRBD2 for D (7 bases). The CDR3 sequence is 15 residues long. CDR1 and CDR2 from the germline V gene are DFQATT and SNEGSKA (reference sequence). The V gene lost 6 bases and the J gene lost 2 bases, with 18 bases spanning the gap. The CDR3 sequence is CSAPPLGGATDTQYF. The DNA of the CDR3 is TGCAGTGCCCCCCCATTAGGGGGGGCCACAGATACGCAGTATTTT.

The J gene is TRBJ2-3, the V gene TRBV7-2; the D is unclear. Germline V gene data show CDR1 as SGHTA and CDR2 as FQGNSA. This CDR3 has 12 amino acids. The V gene lost 2 bases and the J gene lost 10 bases, with 10 bases spanning the gap. The CDR3 nucleotides read TGTGCCAGCAGCTTATCCCGAGTAGCGCAGTATTTT. Encoded protein: CASSLSRVAQYF.

This clonotype appeared a few times. This rearrangement joins TRBV7-2 to TRBJ1-6; possible D gene TRBD1, 5 bases. Trimming shortened V by 5 bases and J by 4 bases, and 15 bases separated the two germline ends. Germline values: CDR1 SGHTA, CDR2 FQGNSA. This CDR3 is 16 amino acids long. The DNA for the CDR3 is TGTGCCAGCAGCACTCAGGGTCATGGGTATAATTCACCCCTCCACTTT. It yields the protein CASSTQGHGYNSPLHF. The full variable domain, with the rest looked up from reference TRBV7-2 and TRBJ1-6, is GAGVSQSPSNKVTEKGKDVELRCDPISGHTALYWYRQSLGQGLEFLIYFQGNSAPDKSGLPSDRFSAERTGGSVSTLTIQRTQQEDSAVYLCASSTQGHGYNSPLHFGNGTRLTVT.

Only one count was recorded for this clonotype. The chain combines TRBV12-3 or TRBV12-4 with TRBJ1-4, with a tentative D call TRBD1 (6 bases). V gave up 6 bases and J gave up 7 bases, with 18 bases separating them. The length of the CDR3 is 15 residues. CDR3: CASSLGQHRAEKLFF. CDR3 bases: TGTGCCAGCAGCCTAGGGCAACACAGGGCTGAAAAACTGTTTTTT.

The chain combines TRBV5-1 with TRBJ2-2; 8 nucleotides line up with TRBD1. Germline CDR1 and CDR2: SGHRS and YFSETQ. The CDR3 runs to 14 residues. Trimming at V came to 2 bases and at J to 7 bases, leaving 4 bases not matched to a gene. The CDR3 sequence is CASSFAGGIGELFF. CDR3 sequence (DNA): TGCGCCAGCAGCTTCGCAGGGGGCATCGGGGAGCTGTTTTTT.

This clonotype was seen a handful of times. The CDR3 spells CASSPTSGGTYEQYF. CDR3 DNA: TGCGCCAGCAGTCCGACTAGCGGGGGAACCTACGAGCAGTACTTC. This chain uses TRBV10-1 with TRBJ2-7, with 12 bases that match TRBD2. The V segment lost 5 bases and the J segment 2 bases; nucleotides outside the gene matches: 4. Germline V gene sequence: CDR1 WNHNN, CDR2 SYGVQD (reference sequence). The CDR3 has 15 residues.

Here the CDR3 reads CSAAVGGTDTQYF. The CDR3 region has the DNA TGCAGTGCCGCGGTTGGGGGCACAGATACGCAGTATTTT. The chain employs TRBV20-1 and TRBJ2-3; D is unresolved. This CDR3 spans 13 amino acids. Trimming cost V 6 bases and J 1 base, with 11 bases left between them. In germline, CDR1 is DFQATT, CDR2 SNEGSKA (reference sequence).

The chain joins TRBV5-1 to TRBJ1-4; D is unresolved. Trimming pared 4 bases from V and 5 bases from J, leaving 9 bases between. CDR1 is SGHRS and CDR2 is YFSETQ in the germline V gene. The CDR3 has 13 residues. CDR3 loop: CASSAAANEKLFF. CDR3 coding DNA: TGCGCCAGCAGCGCAGCCGCGAATGAAAAACTGTTTTTT. Full variable domain (remainder filled in from reference TRBV5-1 and TRBJ1-4): KAGVTQTPRYLIKTRGQQVTLSCSPISGHRSVSWYQQTPGQGLQFLFEYFSETQRNKGNFPGRFSGRQFSNSRSEMNVSTLELGDSALYLCASSAAANEKLFFGSGTQLSVL.

This clonotype was seen only once. The rearrangement joins TRBV7-9 to TRBJ1-1; D uncertain. The CDR3 is made up of 14 amino acids. Germline-derived CDR1 and CDR2 are SEHNR and FQNEAQ (reference sequence). Trimming took 5 bases from V and 4 from J, leaving 14 bases between them. The CDR3 here is CASSTLMGSTEAFF. The CDR3 DNA follows: TGTGCCAGCAGCACCCTGATGGGGAGCACTGAAGCTTTCTTT.

V and J are TRBV28 and TRBJ2-3; 8 nucleotides agree with TRBD2. CDR3 length equals 15 residues. V gave up 2 bases and J gave up 2 bases; unmatched junction bases: 3. Germline CDR1 reads MDHEN; CDR2 reads SYDVKM. In DNA form, the CDR3 reads TGTGCCAGCAGTTTAGCGGGGGGATTCACAGATACGCAGTATTTT. This codes for CASSLAGGFTDTQYF.

V is TRBV18 and J is TRBJ1-6; tentative D call: TRBD1 (5 bases). Germline V gene data show CDR1 as KGHSH and CDR2 as LQKENI. The CDR3 loop spans 14 amino acids. Trimming shortened V by 6 bases and J by 6 bases, and 12 bases separated the two germline ends. CDR3 sequence: CASSGTPSNSPLHF. CDR3 coding DNA: TGTGCCAGCTCGGGGACTCCATCTAATTCACCCCTCCACTTT.

V and J are TRBV6-1 and TRBJ1-1; 7 bases match TRBD1. In germline, CDR1 is MNHNS, CDR2 SASEGT. V trimming: 9 bases; J trimming: 0 bases; junction bases outside the gene matches: 13. CDR3 size: 16 residues. In DNA, the CDR3 is TGTGCCAGTACGGAGGGCAGGGGGTACCTGAACACTGAAGCTTTCTTT. Protein sequence: CASTEGRGYLNTEAFF.

The rearrangement links TRBV5-1 to TRBJ1-1; a possible D gene is TRBD1 (5 bases). This CDR3 region has 16 residues. V was shortened by 0 bases and J by 4 bases, with 16 bases between the two germline ends. From germline, CDR1 is SGHRS and CDR2 YFSETQ. This CDR3 is CASSLVAGTQGTEAFF. The CDR3 coding sequence is TGCGCCAGCAGCTTGGTAGCCGGGACCCAAGGCACTGAAGCTTTCTTT.

V is TRBV28 and J is TRBJ1-5, with a possible D match to TRBD1 (5 bases). CDR3 length equals 15 residues. Between the trimmed V and J ends, which lost 3 bases and 7 bases, there was a span of 16 bases. Germline V gives CDR1 MDHEN, CDR2 SYDVKM. CDR3 sequence (DNA): TGTGCCAGCAGTTTGCCCGGGGGTTTCGTCCAGCCCCAGCATTTT. Protein product: CASSLPGGFVQPQHF.

J is TRBJ1-6 and V is TRBV6-5; TRBD1 agrees at 8 bases. This CDR3 region has 19 residues. V shed 6 bases, J shed 0 bases, and the junction held 13 bases outside the gene matches. Germline V lookup: CDR1 MNHEY, CDR2 SVGAGI. CDR3 bases: TGTGCCAGCAGACCTACAGGGGGTACTCTTTACTCCTATAATTCACCCCTCCACTTT. Protein sequence: CASRPTGGTLYSYNSPLHF.

This clonotype was seen at least ten times. The CDR3 nucleotides are TGTGCCAGCAGCTTCCCGGGACGGGACCAAGAGACCCAGTACTTC. Protein product: CASSFPGRDQETQYF. The chain couples TRBV7-9 to TRBJ2-5; perhaps D is TRBD1 or TRBD2 (5 bases each). V lost 3 bases and J 0 bases, leaving 11 bases between the germline ends. Germline V gives CDR1 SEHNR, CDR2 FQNEAQ (reference sequence). This CDR3 spans 15 amino acids.

The chain combines TRBV6-5 with TRBJ1-2, with D hard to call. Trimming shortened V by 0 bases and J by 8 bases, and 13 bases separated the two germline ends. Germline CDR1 MNHEY, CDR2 SVGAGI. The length of the CDR3 is 14 residues. The DNA for the CDR3 is TGTGCCAGCAGTTACTCGAGGTTTGGGGTGGGCTACACCTTC. It yields the protein CASSYSRFGVGYTF.

The rearrangement joins TRBV30 to TRBJ1-2; D is uncertain. This CDR3 is 10 amino acids long. Germline values: CDR1 GTSNPN, CDR2 SVGIG (reference sequence). Here the CDR3 DNA reads TGTGCTGCCTTTCAGGACGGCTACACCTTC. It specifies CAAFQDGYTF. The full variable domain, with the rest looked up from reference TRBV30 and TRBJ1-2, is SQTIHQWPATLVQPVGSPLSLECTVEGTSNPNLYWYRQAAGRGLQLLFYSVGIGQISSEVPQNLSASRPQDRQFILSSKKLLLSDSGFYLCAAFQDGYTFGSGTRLTVV.

This clonotype showed up just a few times. The chain couples TRBV20-1 to TRBJ2-5; tentatively, D is TRBD2 (7 bases). Germline CDR1 is DFQATT and CDR2 is SNEGSKA (reference sequence). The CDR3 sequence is 14 residues long. V lost 5 bases, J lost 5 bases, and 18 bases lay in between. CDR3 residues: CSAQWGGARETQYF. Here the CDR3 DNA reads TGCAGTGCTCAGTGGGGGGGGGCCAGGGAGACCCAGTACTTC.

The genes are TRBV5-5 and TRBJ1-2; D may be TRBD1 (5 bases). The CDR3 loop spans 15 amino acids. Germline assignment: CDR1 SGHKS and CDR2 YYEKEE (reference sequence). Trimming left V 0 bases short and J 2 bases short, with 11 bases between. CDR3 coding DNA: TGTGCCAGCAGCTTGGAGGCAGGGACCAACTATGGCTACACCTTC. This translates into CASSLEAGTNYGYTF.

J is TRBJ1-5 and V is TRBV19; D gene ambiguous. Trimming took 5 bases from V and 0 from J, leaving 8 bases between them. The CDR3 sequence is 14 residues long. Per the germline V gene, CDR1 is LNHDA and CDR2 is SQIVND (reference sequence). CDR3 residues: CASSWRFSNQPQHF. Here the CDR3 DNA reads TGTGCCAGTAGTTGGAGGTTTAGCAATCAGCCCCAGCATTTT.